A single sample gave rise to the 20 T cell receptor beta chains below, sequenced in a study of blood T cells in healthy people across ages. Through a sample-barcoded 5' primer and a J-beta primer mix, a second PCR was run for roughly 7 to 11 cycles. TCRdb reanalysed the 5' RACE reads using MiXCR and keeps one entry per CDR3 protein. The data contain roughly 800,000 distinct CDR3 sequences, more than 20% of them singletons. These sequences were also reported in another study, on T cells of mothers and their children.

Sequenced: blood. These receptors were collected from a boy younger than 18 in good health.

This sequence joins TRBV19 and TRBJ2-2, with 9 bases lining up with TRBD1. The CDR3 spans 16 residues. Germline CDR1 is LNHDA and CDR2 is SQIVND (reference sequence). J lost 1 base, V lost 3 bases, and 3 bases had no gene match. The chain's CDR3 is CASSMTGQGNTGELFF. The CDR3 DNA sequence: TGTGCCAGTAGTATGACGGGACAGGGGAACACCGGGGAGCTGTTTTTT. The whole variable domain, filled in from reference TRBV19 and TRBJ2-2, reads DGGITQSPKYLFRKEGQNVTLSCEQNLNHDAMYWYRQDPGQGLRLIYYSQIVNDFQKGDIAEGYSVSREKKESFPLTVTSAQKNPTAFYLCASSMTGQGNTGELFFGEGSRLTVL.

The chain is built from TRBV11-2 and TRBJ2-1; no firm D call. The DNA end lines up better with TRBJ2-5; the J call may be wrong. CDR1 and CDR2 from the germline V gene are SGHAT and FQNNGV. The length of the CDR3 is 15 residues. As DNA, the CDR3 is TGTGCCAGCAGCTTAGAGTCAGGAGCCCGAGAGACCCAGTACTTC. Amino acids: CASSLESGARETQYF.

Only a few counts were recorded for this clonotype. The V call is TRBV20-1, the J call TRBJ2-7; 7 nucleotides agree with TRBD1. Germline V gene lookup returns CDR1 DFQATT and CDR2 SNEGSKA (reference sequence). Losses at the gene ends were 1 base for V and 3 bases for J; bases not matched to a gene: 9. The CDR3 has 15 residues. The CDR3 DNA reads as TGCAGTGCTAGAGCCAAGGGGGCAGAGCTCTACGAGCAGTACTTC. This encodes CSARAKGAELYEQYF.

This clonotype was observed a handful of times. V is TRBV5-1 and J is TRBJ2-5; tentative D call: TRBD2 (6 bases). The last part of the DNA fits TRBJ2-1 better; the J call may be wrong. Germline CDR1 SGHRS, CDR2 YFSETQ. CDR3 length: 16 residues. The CDR3: CASSLLRLVRIDEQFF. CDR3 nucleotides: TGCGCCAGCAGCTTGCTCAGACTAGTGCGGATCGATGAGCAGTTCTTC.

The genes are TRBV7-9 and TRBJ1-1; D gene ambiguous. The CDR3 is 13 amino acids. V dropped 0 bases and J dropped 7 bases, with 9 bases sitting between them. Looked up from germline, CDR1 is SEHNR and CDR2 is FQNEAQ (reference sequence). CDR3 sequence: CASSLAGRNEAFF. DNA of the CDR3: TGTGCCAGCAGCTTAGCCGGCAGAAATGAAGCTTTCTTT.

The J gene is TRBJ2-5, the V gene TRBV6-2 or TRBV6-3; 8 positions agree with TRBD1. The V and J ends lost 6 bases and 5 bases, in that order; junction bases with no gene match: 5. Germline V gene lookup returns CDR1 MNHEY and CDR2 SVGEGT. The CDR3 is 13 amino acids. In DNA form, the CDR3 reads TGTGCCAGCAGGCAGGGGGCAATCGAGACCCAGTACTTC. It translates to CASRQGAIETQYF.

This sequence joins TRBV6-6 and TRBJ1-4, with D possibly TRBD1 on 5 matching bases. Per the germline V gene, CDR1 is MNHNY and CDR2 is SVGAGI (reference sequence). The CDR3 contains 15 residues. The V end lost 2 bases, the J end lost 0 bases, and 7 bases lay between the germline ends. DNA of the CDR3: TGTGCCAGCAGTTACGGCAGGGCAACTAATGAAAAACTGTTTTTT. Translation: CASSYGRATNEKLFF.

The chain links TRBV7-9 to TRBJ2-4; D unresolved. CDR1 SEHNR and CDR2 FQNEAQ come from the germline V gene (reference sequence). The V end was cut by 5 bases, the J end by 5 bases, with 4 bases between. The CDR3 contains 11 residues. The CDR3 nucleotides are TGTGCCAGCAGCGGGGAAAACATTCAGTACTTC. Amino acid sequence: CASSGENIQYF.

The V and J genes are TRBV27 and TRBJ1-4; D ambiguous. This CDR3 region has 16 residues. The germline CDR1 and CDR2 sequences are MNHEY and SMNVEV (reference sequence). Trimming stripped 3 bases from V and 7 bases from J, with 18 bases between. CDR3: CASSFRGPPWGEKLFF. DNA for the CDR3: TGTGCCAGCAGTTTTCGCGGGCCCCCATGGGGTGAAAAACTGTTTTTT.

This clonotype turned up a few times. The genes are TRBV21-1 and TRBJ2-7; the D call of TRBD1 is as the table states it, not checked on the DNA. TRBV21-1 is assigned pseudogene status. CDR3 length equals 14 residues. The DNA of the CDR3 is TGTGCCAGCAGGGGCACAGGGACCCAACCCGAGCAGTACTTC. Protein sequence: CASRGTGTQPEQYF.

There are a few counts of this clonotype. A read error may account for a junction end that differs from germline. The chain joins TRBV7-7 to TRBJ2-1; 9 bases map to TRBD2. This CDR3 is 14 amino acids long. Germline CDR1 is SSHAT and CDR2 is FNYEAQ (reference sequence). DNA for the CDR3: TGTGCTAGCAGCTCGGAGGGCGGGGGGGCCGACCAGTTCTTC. Translating gives CASSSEGGGADQFF.

The genes are TRBV3-1 and TRBJ2-3, with D maybe TRBD2 (5 bases). This CDR3 is built from 17 residues. Trimming stripped 1 base from V and 2 bases from J, with 16 bases between. Germline V gene data show CDR1 as LGHDT and CDR2 as YNNKEL (reference sequence). The CDR3 protein is CASSQGFTEGYTDTQYF. CDR3 nucleotide sequence: TGTGCCAGCAGCCAAGGGTTTACAGAGGGATACACAGATACGCAGTATTTT.

This clonotype has just one count. The chain uses TRBV28 and TRBJ2-1, with a weak D call TRBD2 (6 bases). CDR1 is MDHEN and CDR2 is SYDVKM in the germline V gene. The CDR3 loop spans 16 amino acids. V gave up 2 bases and J gave up 3 bases, with 14 bases separating them. CDR3 nucleotide sequence: TGTGCCAGCAGTTTAGAGGGACGGGAGTTCTACAATGAGCAGTTCTTC. Amino acids: CASSLEGREFYNEQFF.

This clonotype showed up just a few times. The rearrangement links TRBV10-3 to TRBJ2-2; no clear D. CDR3 length equals 13 residues. Germline loops: CDR1 ENHRY, CDR2 SYGVKD. V was shortened by 6 bases and J by 0 bases, with 5 bases between the two germline ends. The CDR3 DNA follows: TGTGCCATCAGAAGCGCGAACACCGGGGAGCTGTTTTTT. Protein product: CAIRSANTGELFF.

The table lists this clonotype with a few counts. The chain is built from TRBV5-1 and TRBJ2-5; D may match TRBD1 or TRBD2 (5 bases each). V was trimmed by 5 bases and J by 5 bases, leaving 19 bases between them. The CDR3 is made up of 15 amino acids. The germline CDR1 and CDR2 sequences are SGHRS and YFSETQ. CDR3 nucleotides: TGCGCCAGCAGTTCCGGGACGGCTGAAGGGGAGACCCAGTACTTC. Translating gives CASSSGTAEGETQYF. The variable domain in full, with the rest retrieved from reference TRBV5-1 and TRBJ2-5, is KAGVTQTPRYLIKTRGQQVTLSCSPISGHRSVSWYQQTPGQGLQFLFEYFSETQRNKGNFPGRFSGRQFSNSRSEMNVSTLELGDSALYLCASSSGTAEGETQYFGPGTRLLVL.

Ten or more counts support this clonotype. The rearrangement joins TRBV4-3 to TRBJ2-4; D possibly corresponds to TRBD1 (5 bases). There are 15 residues in the CDR3. Between the trimmed V and J ends, which lost 0 bases and 7 bases, there was a span of 13 bases. The germline V gene has CDR1 LGHNA and CDR2 YSLEER. CDR3 amino acids: CASSQDLQGSNIQYF. Written as DNA, the CDR3 is TGCGCCAGCAGCCAAGATCTTCAGGGTTCTAACATTCAGTACTTC.

The gene calls are TRBV6-5 and TRBJ2-7; 9 nucleotides line up with TRBD2. The CDR3 runs 13 residues. V trimming: 10 bases; J trimming: 3 bases; junction bases outside the gene matches: 7. Germline CDR1 reads MNHEY; CDR2 reads SVGAGI. CDR3 amino acids: CATQTSGIYEQYF. Here the CDR3 DNA reads TGTGCCACCCAGACTAGCGGTATCTACGAGCAGTACTTC.

J is TRBJ2-5 and V is TRBV5-6, with D hard to call. Trimming took off 0 bases at V and 5 bases at J, with 17 bases between the two ends. The CDR3 has 16 residues. Germline-derived CDR1 and CDR2 are SGHDT and YYEEEE. Written as DNA, the CDR3 is TGTGCCAGCAGCTTGGATAGGGTTGGTTATTGGGAGACCCAGTACTTC. Translation: CASSLDRVGYWETQYF. The whole variable domain, filled in from reference TRBV5-6 and TRBJ2-5, reads DAGVTQSPTHLIKTRGQQVTLRCSPKSGHDTVSWYQQALGQGPQFIFQYYEEEERQRGNFPDRFSGHQFPNYSSELNVNALLLGDSALYLCASSLDRVGYWETQYFGPGTRLLVL.

The rearrangement links TRBV20-1 to TRBJ2-4, with a weak D call TRBD1 (5 bases). The CDR3 runs to 14 residues. V shed 5 bases and J shed 1 base, with 12 bases lying between them. Germline CDR1 reads DFQATT; CDR2 reads SNEGSKA (reference sequence). CDR3 sequence reads: CSAPSRDAKNIQYF. Here the CDR3 DNA reads TGCAGTGCTCCGAGCAGGGATGCCAAAAACATTCAGTACTTC.

Only a few counts were recorded for this clonotype. The V call is TRBV6-5, the J call TRBJ1-2; D gene uncertain. Deletions cut 2 bases from V and 2 bases from J, with 9 bases between. Looked up from germline, CDR1 is MNHEY and CDR2 is SVGAGI. This CDR3 has 14 residues. CDR3 nucleotides: TGTGCCAGCAGTTACATAGGCCCAAACTATGGCTACACCTTC. This encodes CASSYIGPNYGYTF.